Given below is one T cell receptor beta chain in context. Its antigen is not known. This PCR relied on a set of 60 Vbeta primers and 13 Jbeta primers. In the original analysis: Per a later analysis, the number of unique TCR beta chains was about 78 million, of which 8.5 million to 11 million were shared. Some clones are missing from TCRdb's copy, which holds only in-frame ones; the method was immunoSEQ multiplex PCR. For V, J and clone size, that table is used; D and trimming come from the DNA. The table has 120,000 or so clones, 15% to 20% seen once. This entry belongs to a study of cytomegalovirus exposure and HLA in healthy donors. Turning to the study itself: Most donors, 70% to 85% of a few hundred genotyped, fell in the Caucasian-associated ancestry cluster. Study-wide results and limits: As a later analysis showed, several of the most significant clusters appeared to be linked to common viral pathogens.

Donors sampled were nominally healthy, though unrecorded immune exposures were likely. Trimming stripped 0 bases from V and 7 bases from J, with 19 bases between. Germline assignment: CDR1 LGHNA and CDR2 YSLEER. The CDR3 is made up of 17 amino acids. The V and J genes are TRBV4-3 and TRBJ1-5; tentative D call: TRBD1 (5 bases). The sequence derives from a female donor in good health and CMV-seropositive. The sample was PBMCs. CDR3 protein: CASSQDRVGGVGQPQHF. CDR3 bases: TGCGCCAGCAGCCAAGACCGCGTGGGAGGGGTGGGACAGCCCCAGCATTTT.